These 32 T cell receptor beta chains were all obtained from the same sample, sequenced in a study of T cell responses to AZD1222 COVID-19 vaccine. Sequencing was performed with immunoSEQ multiplex PCR; in TCRdb, only in-frame clones are kept and a portion is missing. The table lists tens of thousands of clones, around 90% of them singletons. The specimen was peripheral blood, collected on day 0 of AZD1222 vaccination. Receptors originate from an adult in good health.

The genes are TRBV3-1 (or the pseudogene TRBV3-2) and TRBJ2-2; D is ambiguous. V was cut by 0 bases and J by 3 bases, with 11 bases left in between. The CDR3 has 16 residues. Germline V gives CDR1 LGHDT, CDR2 YNNKEL (reference sequence). CDR3 nucleotide sequence: TGTGCCAGCAGCCAAGATCCAGGATCCTACACCGGGGAGCTGTTTTTT. Residues: CASSQDPGSYTGELFF.

The CDR3 is CASRPTGVNDEQYF. As DNA, the CDR3 is TGTGCCAGCAGACCGACAGGTGTCAACGACGAGCAGTACTTC. V gene TRBV28 combines with J gene TRBJ2-7; D possibly corresponds to TRBD1 (6 bases). Trimming shortened V by 6 bases and J by 5 bases, and 17 bases separated the two germline ends. CDR1 and CDR2 from the germline V gene are MDHEN and SYDVKM. The CDR3 spans 14 residues.

The chain couples TRBV19 to TRBJ2-3, with TRBD2 as a possible D gene (5 bases). CDR3 size: 17 residues. V was cut by 4 bases and J by 0 bases, with 17 bases left in between. Germline CDR1 reads LNHDA; CDR2 reads SQIVND (reference sequence). CDR3 coding DNA: TGTGCCAGTAGTACCCCGCGGTCGCGGGCCAGCACAGATACGCAGTATTTT. It codes for CASSTPRSRASTDTQYF.

The chain joins TRBV5-1 to TRBJ2-3, with 7 bases lining up with TRBD2. The junction had 7 bases not matched to a gene; V was cut back by 4 bases and J by 2 bases. This CDR3 has 15 amino acids. In germline, CDR1 is SGHRS, CDR2 YFSETQ. CDR3 sequence reads: CASSPRGDPTDTQYF. The CDR3 bases are TGCGCCAGCAGCCCCCGGGGGGATCCCACAGATACGCAGTATTTT.

The chain employs TRBV5-4 and TRBJ1-4; D may be TRBD1 (5 bases). The CDR3 is made up of 16 amino acids. Germline CDR1 reads SGHNT; CDR2 reads YYREEE (reference sequence). The germline V and J ends were trimmed by 3 bases and 8 bases, with 20 bases remaining between them. The chain's CDR3 is CASSSRAQGGGEKLFF. The CDR3 DNA follows: TGTGCCAGCAGCTCCAGGGCGCAGGGCGGCGGGGAAAAACTGTTTTTT.

This chain uses TRBV29-1 with TRBJ2-1; TRBD2 aligns across 16 bases. Trimming took 6 bases from V and 9 from J; bases not matched to a gene: 14. The germline gives CDR1 SQVTM, CDR2 ANQGSEA. There are 17 residues in the CDR3. CDR3 nucleotides: TGCAGCGTACTCTACTTCGGGACTAGCGGGAGGGCTGGTGAGCAGTTCTTC. Translated, it gives CSVLYFGTSGRAGEQFF.

The J gene is TRBJ1-4, the V gene TRBV9, with a weak D call TRBD1 (5 bases). V was pared by 3 bases and J by 3 bases, with 9 bases between. The length of the CDR3 is 14 residues. The germline V gene encodes CDR1 SGDLS and CDR2 YYNGEE. CDR3 nucleotides: TGTGCCAGCAGCGGGGGCTTCCCTAATGAAAAACTGTTTTTT. It yields the protein CASSGGFPNEKLFF.

The chain combines TRBV9 with TRBJ2-1; maybe TRBD2 (6 bases). The germline V gene has CDR1 SGDLS and CDR2 YYNGEE. V lost 2 bases and J lost 0, with 9 bases in between. The length of the CDR3 is 15 residues. The CDR3, as DNA: TGTGCCAGCAGCGTCCGGGACTTCTCCTACAATGAGCAGTTCTTC. It yields the protein CASSVRDFSYNEQFF.

V gene TRBV5-1 combines with J gene TRBJ2-3; TRBD2 is a possible D gene (6 bases). The CDR3 spans 15 residues. V gave up 0 bases and J gave up 1 base, with 9 bases separating them. Germline V CDR1 and CDR2: SGHRS, YFSETQ. CDR3 bases: TGCGCCAGCAGCTTGGACAGGAGGGGCACAGATACGCAGTATTTT. It codes for CASSLDRRGTDTQYF.

The chain employs TRBV7-2 and TRBJ1-5; D is uncertain. Germline V gives CDR1 SGHTA, CDR2 FQGNSA. CDR3 length: 15 amino acids. The germline V and J ends were trimmed by 5 bases and 5 bases, with 16 bases remaining between them. The CDR3 sequence is CASSADGIPHQPQHF. CDR3 coding DNA: TGTGCCAGCAGCGCCGACGGAATCCCTCATCAGCCCCAGCATTTT.

This CDR3 reads CASSWPPGVSGDEQFF. DNA of the CDR3: TGCGCCAGCAGCTGGCCTCCAGGAGTTAGTGGGGATGAGCAGTTCTTC. The V and J genes are TRBV5-1 and TRBJ2-1; D gene uncertain. Germline V gives CDR1 SGHRS, CDR2 YFSETQ. The CDR3 is 16 residues long. The germline V and J ends were trimmed by 3 bases and 8 bases, with 21 bases remaining between them.

J is TRBJ1-5 and V is TRBV2; no clear D. This CDR3 region has 13 residues. From germline, CDR1 is SNHLY and CDR2 FYNNEI. Trimming pared 7 bases from V and 7 bases from J, leaving 14 bases between. The CDR3 region is CASTLDLHQPQHF. DNA for the CDR3: TGTGCCAGCACCTTGGACCTACACCAGCCCCAGCATTTT. Full variable domain (rest looked up from reference TRBV2 and TRBJ1-5): EPEVTQTPSHQVTQMGQEVILRCVPISNHLYFYWYRQILGQKVEFLVSFYNNEISEKSEIFDDQFSVERPDGSNFTLKIRSTKLEDSAMYFCASTLDLHQPQHFGDGTRLSIL.

V usage is TRBV2 and J usage is TRBJ2-7; TRBD2 matches 8 bases. CDR1 is SNHLY and CDR2 is FYNNEI in the germline V gene. V gave up 3 bases and J gave up 5 bases; unmatched junction bases: 3. The CDR3 length is 13 residues. The CDR3 loop reads CASSDREGDEQYF. CDR3 nucleotides: TGTGCCAGCAGTGACCGGGAGGGGGACGAGCAGTACTTC.

J is TRBJ1-5 and V is TRBV19, with 10 bases fitting TRBD1. The CDR3 is 14 amino acids. V lost 10 bases, J lost 5 bases, and 8 bases stayed unmatched. From germline, CDR1 is LNHDA and CDR2 SQIVND (reference sequence). The CDR3 spells CATWDRGLDQPQHF. The CDR3 DNA is TGTGCCACCTGGGACAGGGGACTGGATCAGCCCCAGCATTTT.

V usage is TRBV4-2 and J usage is TRBJ2-1; TRBD2 agrees at 9 bases. CDR3 length: 16 amino acids. After removal of 5 bases from V and 3 bases from J, the junction contained 8 bases not matched to a gene. The germline V gene has CDR1 LGHNA and CDR2 YNFKEQ. This CDR3 is CASSTRLAADYNEQFF. CDR3 DNA sequence: TGTGCCAGCAGCACTCGACTAGCGGCCGACTACAATGAGCAGTTCTTC.

A single count supports this clone. This sequence joins TRBV28 and TRBJ1-2, with a tentative D call TRBD1 (5 bases). The CDR3 contains 16 residues. Germline CDR1 and CDR2: MDHEN and SYDVKM. Trimming pared 8 bases from V and 8 bases from J, leaving 27 bases between. The CDR3 protein is CASDNDVDTLRWGYTF. CDR3 in DNA: TGTGCCAGCGACAACGACGTGGACACTCTCCGATGGGGCTACACCTTC.

This chain connects TRBV18 to TRBJ1-5, with 7 bases that match TRBD1. CDR1 is KGHSH and CDR2 is LQKENI in the germline V gene. J was trimmed by 8 bases and V by 1 base; bases with no gene match: 8. The CDR3 consists of 15 residues. CDR3 sequence reads: CASSPRQGSMEPQHF. The CDR3 DNA follows: TGTGCCAGCTCACCACGACAGGGAAGTATGGAGCCCCAGCATTTT.

The chain is built from TRBV2 and TRBJ1-5; D is possibly TRBD1 (6 bases). V lost 0 bases and J 7 bases, leaving 13 bases between the germline ends. Germline CDR1 SNHLY, CDR2 FYNNEI. This CDR3 spans 15 amino acids. The CDR3 reads CASSEALRGAQPQHF. CDR3 DNA sequence: TGTGCCAGCAGTGAAGCGCTTCGGGGGGCGCAGCCCCAGCATTTT.

The genes are TRBV28 and TRBJ1-2; D not resolved. V lost 6 bases to trimming and J lost 7 bases, with 18 bases between them. The CDR3 extends over 14 amino acids. Germline V gene sequence: CDR1 MDHEN, CDR2 SYDVKM. The CDR3 nucleotides read TGTGCCAGCAGCCACCCCCGGGGAGTAGGTGGCTACACCTTC. This encodes CASSHPRGVGGYTF.

The V and J genes are TRBV3-1 (or the pseudogene TRBV3-2) and TRBJ1-6; D is uncertain. Germline assignment: CDR1 LGHDT and CDR2 YNNKEL (reference sequence). Deletions cut 2 bases from V and 14 bases from J, with 4 bases between. This CDR3 has 10 residues. The CDR3 spells CASSQQALHF. The DNA for the CDR3 is TGTGCCAGCAGCCAACAAGCCCTCCACTTT.

This clone was recorded a few times. The CDR3 nucleotides are TGTGCCAGCAGCCAAGCGCAGGGAGTGGGGCCCCAGCATTTT. It codes for CASSQAQGVGPQHF. This rearrangement joins TRBV3-1 (or the pseudogene TRBV3-2) to TRBJ1-5; the D gene is possibly TRBD1 (5 bases). The CDR3 consists of 14 residues. V was trimmed by 1 base and J by 9 bases, leaving 13 bases between them. Germline assignment: CDR1 LGHDT and CDR2 YNNKEL (reference sequence).

This clone was observed a handful of times. The chain carries TRBV6-5 and TRBJ1-2; the D gene is possibly TRBD1 (5 bases). Per germline, CDR1 MNHEY and CDR2 SVGAGI. V dropped 2 bases and J dropped 4 bases, with 11 bases sitting between them. CDR3 length: 14 residues. The CDR3 protein is CASSYLGDGYGYTF. CDR3 sequence (DNA): TGTGCCAGCAGTTACCTAGGGGATGGCTATGGCTACACCTTC.

This chain connects TRBV5-4 to TRBJ2-2, with 7 bases identical to TRBD1. CDR1 and CDR2 from the germline V gene are SGHNT and YYREEE (reference sequence). V lost 3 bases to trimming and J lost 3 bases; unmatched junction nucleotides: 2. This CDR3 region has 14 residues. Here the CDR3 DNA reads TGTGCCAGCAGCTATGACAGGGACACCGGGGAGCTGTTTTTT. This translates into CASSYDRDTGELFF. The complete variable domain, with remaining parts taken from reference TRBV5-4 and TRBJ2-2, reads ETGVTQSPTHLIKTRGQQVTLRCSSQSGHNTVSWYQQALGQGPQFIFQYYREEENGRGNFPPRFSGLQFPNYSSELNVNALELDDSALYLCASSYDRDTGELFFGEGSRLTVL.

The chain combines TRBV4-2 with TRBJ2-1; 7 bases agree with TRBD2. This CDR3 comprises 18 residues. The V and J ends lost 4 bases and 0 bases, in that order; junction bases with no gene match: 12. In germline, CDR1 is LGHNA, CDR2 YNFKEQ. The CDR3 DNA reads TGTGCCAGCAGCCTTCCGGTTGGGGGAGGGCCCTCCTACAATGAGCAGTTCTTC. It yields the protein CASSLPVGGGPSYNEQFF.

This CDR3 is CASSFPDTAYEQYF. As DNA, the CDR3 is TGCGCCAGCAGCTTCCCGGACACCGCATACGAGCAGTACTTC. The chain has TRBV5-1 and TRBJ2-7; tentative D call: TRBD1 (5 bases). This CDR3 region has 14 residues. The V gene's germline CDR1 is SGHRS and CDR2 YFSETQ. Trimming stripped 2 bases from V and 4 bases from J, with 13 bases between. Full variable domain (outside the CDR3, taken from reference TRBV5-1 and TRBJ2-7): KAGVTQTPRYLIKTRGQQVTLSCSPISGHRSVSWYQQTPGQGLQFLFEYFSETQRNKGNFPGRFSGRQFSNSRSEMNVSTLELGDSALYLCASSFPDTAYEQYFGPGTRLTVT.

V is TRBV5-1 and J is TRBJ2-7; D unresolved. The CDR3 is made up of 13 amino acids. The V gene's germline CDR1 is SGHRS and CDR2 YFSETQ. Between the trimmed V and J ends, which lost 0 bases and 2 bases, there was a span of 6 bases. This chain's CDR3 is CASSLDSTYEQYF. The CDR3 nucleotides read TGCGCCAGCAGCTTGGACAGTACCTACGAGCAGTACTTC.

The chain uses TRBV5-1 and TRBJ1-6; no clear D gene. Trimming removed 4 bases from V and 11 bases from J, with 19 bases in between. There are 15 residues in the CDR3. Germline V gene lookup returns CDR1 SGHRS and CDR2 YFSETQ. CDR3 residues: CASSPRTHSGTPLHF. The CDR3 coding sequence is TGCGCCAGCAGCCCACGGACTCATTCTGGAACACCCCTCCACTTT.

This clone was counted only a few times. The V gene is TRBV11-2, the J gene TRBJ2-1; no firm D call. This CDR3 comprises 16 residues. Germline CDR1 SGHAT, CDR2 FQNNGV. V shed 0 bases and J shed 9 bases, with 18 bases lying between them. Written as DNA, the CDR3 is TGTGCCAGCAGCTTAGATTTCGTGGGTGCCCTCGGTGAGCAGTTCTTC. Translation gives CASSLDFVGALGEQFF.

The chain uses TRBV28 and TRBJ2-7; 10 nucleotides line up with TRBD1. The germline V gene has CDR1 MDHEN and CDR2 SYDVKM. This CDR3 comprises 14 residues. The V gene end was trimmed by 7 bases and the J gene end by 2 bases; junction bases not matched to a gene: 5. CDR3 DNA: TGTGCCAGCATTCGGACAGGGGGGCCCTACGAGCAGTACTTC. Residues: CASIRTGGPYEQYF.

This clone was observed a handful of times. The J gene is TRBJ1-5, the V gene TRBV18; D is undetermined. The ends were cut back, 3 bases at V and 6 bases at J, with 12 bases in the middle. Germline V gene data show CDR1 as KGHSH and CDR2 as LQKENI. The CDR3 has 14 amino acids. CDR3 sequence (DNA): TGTGCCAGCTCACCCGACCTGATGGGTCAGCCCCAGCATTTT. Residues: CASSPDLMGQPQHF.

This chain links TRBV2 with TRBJ2-1; D call uncertain. There are 14 residues in the CDR3. CDR1 is SNHLY and CDR2 is FYNNEI in the germline V gene. Trimming removed 3 bases from V and 7 bases from J, with 13 bases in between. The CDR3 DNA is TGTGCCAGCAGTGATTATAGTGGATTGAATGAGCAGTTCTTC. This sequence encodes CASSDYSGLNEQFF. The whole variable domain, remainder taken from reference TRBV2 and TRBJ2-1, is EPEVTQTPSHQVTQMGQEVILRCVPISNHLYFYWYRQILGQKVEFLVSFYNNEISEKSEIFDDQFSVERPDGSNFTLKIRSTKLEDSAMYFCASSDYSGLNEQFFGPGTRLTVL.

The rearrangement uses TRBV27 and TRBJ2-1; 10 positions match TRBD2. Per germline, CDR1 MNHEY and CDR2 SMNVEV (reference sequence). CDR3 length equals 14 residues. Trimming at V came to 6 bases and at J to 2 bases, leaving 1 base not matched to a gene. Here the CDR3 DNA reads TGTGCCAGCAGGAGCGGGAGGGCCTACAATGAGCAGTTCTTC. Encoded protein: CASRSGRAYNEQFF.